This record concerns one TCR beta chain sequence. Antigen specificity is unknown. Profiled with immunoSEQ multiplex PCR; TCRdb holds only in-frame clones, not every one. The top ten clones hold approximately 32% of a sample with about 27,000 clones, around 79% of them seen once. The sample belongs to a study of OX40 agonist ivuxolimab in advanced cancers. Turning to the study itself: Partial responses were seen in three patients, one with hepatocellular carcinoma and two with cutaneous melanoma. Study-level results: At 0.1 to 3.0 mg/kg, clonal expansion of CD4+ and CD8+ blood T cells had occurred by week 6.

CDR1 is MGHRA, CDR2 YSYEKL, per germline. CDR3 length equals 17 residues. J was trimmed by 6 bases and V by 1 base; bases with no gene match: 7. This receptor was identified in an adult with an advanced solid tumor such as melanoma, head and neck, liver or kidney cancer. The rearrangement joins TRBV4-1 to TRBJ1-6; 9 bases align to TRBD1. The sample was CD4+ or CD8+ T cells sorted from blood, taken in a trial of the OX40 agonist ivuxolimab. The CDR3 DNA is TGCGCCAGCAGCCAAGGAGCTTGGACAGGGGCTAATTCACCCCTCCACTTT. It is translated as CASSQGAWTGANSPLHF.